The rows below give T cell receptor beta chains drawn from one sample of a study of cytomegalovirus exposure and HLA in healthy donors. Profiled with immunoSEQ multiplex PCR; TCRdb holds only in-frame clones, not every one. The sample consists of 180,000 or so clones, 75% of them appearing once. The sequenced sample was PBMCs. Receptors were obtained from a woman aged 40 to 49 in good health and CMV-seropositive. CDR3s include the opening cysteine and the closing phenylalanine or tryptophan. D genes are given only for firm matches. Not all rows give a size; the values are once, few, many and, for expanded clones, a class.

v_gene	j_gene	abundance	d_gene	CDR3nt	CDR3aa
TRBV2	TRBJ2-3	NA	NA	TGTGCCAGCAGTGGTCAGAGCACAGATACGCAGTATTTT	CASSGQSTDTQYF
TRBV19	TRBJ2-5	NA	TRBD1	TGTGCCAGTAGTATCTTACAGGGGGCCGGGGAGCAGTACTTC	CASSILQGAGEQYF
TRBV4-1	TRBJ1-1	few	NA	TGCGCCAGCAGCCAAGAACCGGGCACTGAAGCTTTCTTT	CASSQEPGTEAFF
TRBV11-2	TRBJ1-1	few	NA	TGTGCCAGCAGCTTAGCTTGGGCCCTGGGTCAAACGAACACTGAAGCTTTCTTT	CASSLAWALGQTNTEAFF
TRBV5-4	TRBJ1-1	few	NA	TGTGCCAGCAGCTCCGGGATCCCGGCACCTGAAGCTTTCTTT	CASSSGIPAPEAFF
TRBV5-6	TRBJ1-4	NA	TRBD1	TGTGCCAGCAGCCTGGGACAGGTTGAGGAAAAACTGTTTTTT	CASSLGQVEEKLFF
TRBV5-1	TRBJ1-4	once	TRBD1	TGCGCCAGCAGCTTAACAGGGGCTTCGAATGAAAAACTGTTTTTT	CASSLTGASNEKLFF
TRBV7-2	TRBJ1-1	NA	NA	TGTGCCAGCAGCTTAGTGCCCTACAGGGCTGGGACTGAAGCTTTCTTT	CASSLVPYRAGTEAFF
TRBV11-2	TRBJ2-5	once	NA	TGTGCCAGCAGCTTCGGAGGGGAGACCCAGTACTTC	CASSFGGETQYF
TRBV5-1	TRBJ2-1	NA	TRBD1	TGCGCCAGCAGCCGTGGGACAGCGGAACCCTACAATGAGCAGTTCTTC	CASSRGTAEPYNEQFF
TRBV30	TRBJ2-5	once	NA	TGTGCCTGGAACCAGGGCCAAGAGACCCAGTACTTC	CAWNQGQETQYF
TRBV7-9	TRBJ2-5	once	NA	TGTTCCAGCAGCAAACAGGATTTGAAGACCCAGTACTTC	CSSSKQDLKTQYF
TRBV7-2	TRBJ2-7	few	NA	TGTGCCAGCAGGCCCCCCCAACAGTTCTACGAGCAGTACTTC	CASRPPQQFYEQYF
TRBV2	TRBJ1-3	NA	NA	TGTGCCAGCAGTGACGATCATAGCTCTGGAAACACCATATATTTT	CASSDDHSSGNTIYF
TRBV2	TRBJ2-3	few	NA	TGTGCCAGCAGTGAAGCCCTTAAACGGAGGGATTTT	CASSEALKRRDF
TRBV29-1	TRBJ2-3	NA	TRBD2	TGCAGCGCCAACGGACTAGCGGGTAGCACAGATACGCAGTATTTT	CSANGLAGSTDTQYF
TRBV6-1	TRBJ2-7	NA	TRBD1	TGTGCCAGCAGTGAACAACAGGGGGCTTACGAGCAGTACTTC	CASSEQQGAYEQYF
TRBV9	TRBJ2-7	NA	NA	TGTGCCAGCAGCGTAGCTGGGCAGGGCTACGAGCAGTACTTC	CASSVAGQGYEQYF
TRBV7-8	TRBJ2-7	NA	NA	TGTGCCAGCAGCTTAGACGGGAGAAGGGGCGAGCAGTACTTC	CASSLDGRRGEQYF
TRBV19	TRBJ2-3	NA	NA	TGTGCCAGTATGTTTAGGGCCGGGGGCACAGATACGCAGTATTTT	CASMFRAGGTDTQYF
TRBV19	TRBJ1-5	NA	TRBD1	TGTGCCAGTAGTGGAAAGGACAGGCGAAATAGCAATCAGCCCCAGCATTTT	CASSGKDRRNSNQPQHF
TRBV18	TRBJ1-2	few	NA	TGTGCCAGCTCACCTCTAAATTCGAGGAGTTTAAACTATGGCTACACCTTC	CASSPLNSRSLNYGYTF